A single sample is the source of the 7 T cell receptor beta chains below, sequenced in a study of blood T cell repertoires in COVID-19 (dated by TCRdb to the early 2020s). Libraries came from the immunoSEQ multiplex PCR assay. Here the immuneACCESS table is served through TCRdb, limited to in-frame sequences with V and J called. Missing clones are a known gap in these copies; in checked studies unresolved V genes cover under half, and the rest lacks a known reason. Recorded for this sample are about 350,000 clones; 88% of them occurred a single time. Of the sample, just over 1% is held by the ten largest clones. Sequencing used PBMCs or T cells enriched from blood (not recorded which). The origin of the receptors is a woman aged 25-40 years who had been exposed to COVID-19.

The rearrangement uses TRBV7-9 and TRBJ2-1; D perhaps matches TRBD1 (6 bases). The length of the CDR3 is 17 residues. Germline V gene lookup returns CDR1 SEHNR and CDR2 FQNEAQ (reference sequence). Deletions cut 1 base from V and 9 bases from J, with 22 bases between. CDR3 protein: CASSLGRMGAARGEQFF. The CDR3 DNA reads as TGTGCCAGCAGCTTAGGACGTATGGGGGCGGCCCGGGGTGAGCAGTTCTTC. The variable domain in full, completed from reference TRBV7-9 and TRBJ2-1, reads DTGVSQNPRHKITKRGQNVTFRCDPISEHNRLYWYRQTLGQGPEFLTYFQNEAQLEKSRLLSDRFSAERPKGSFSTLEIQRTEQGDSAMYLCASSLGRMGAARGEQFFGPGTRLTVL.

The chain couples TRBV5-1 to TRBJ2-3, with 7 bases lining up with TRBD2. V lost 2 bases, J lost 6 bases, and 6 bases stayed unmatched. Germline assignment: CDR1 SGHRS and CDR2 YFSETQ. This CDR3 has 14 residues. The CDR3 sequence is CASSFLGLQDTQYF. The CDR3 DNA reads TGCGCCAGCAGCTTTTTGGGACTACAGGATACGCAGTATTTT.

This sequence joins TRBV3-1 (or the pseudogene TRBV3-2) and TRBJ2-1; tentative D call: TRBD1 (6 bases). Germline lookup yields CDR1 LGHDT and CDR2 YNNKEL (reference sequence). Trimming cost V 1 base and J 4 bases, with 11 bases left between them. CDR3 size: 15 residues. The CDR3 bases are TGTGCCAGCAGCCAAGGACAGGCGATTTACAATGAGCAGTTCTTC. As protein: CASSQGQAIYNEQFF.

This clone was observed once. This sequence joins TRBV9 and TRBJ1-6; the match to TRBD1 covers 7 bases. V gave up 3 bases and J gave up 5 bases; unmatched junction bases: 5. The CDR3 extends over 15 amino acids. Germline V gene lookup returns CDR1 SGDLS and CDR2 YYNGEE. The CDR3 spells CASSAGTVNNSPLHF. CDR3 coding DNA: TGTGCCAGCAGCGCCGGGACAGTCAATAATTCACCCCTCCACTTT. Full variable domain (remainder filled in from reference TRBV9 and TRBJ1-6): DSGVTQTPKHLITATGQRVTLRCSPRSGDLSVYWYQQSLDQGLQFLIQYYNGEERAKGNILERFSAQQFPDLHSELNLSSLELGDSALYFCASSAGTVNNSPLHFGNGTRLTVT.

The CDR3 DNA reads TGTGCCAGCAGCCAGGGGGACGACAGGAGGAATGAAAAACTGTTTTTT. It codes for CASSQGDDRRNEKLFF. V gene TRBV3-1 (or the pseudogene TRBV3-2) combines with J gene TRBJ1-4; D might be TRBD1 (6 bases). The germline CDR1 and CDR2 sequences are LGHDT and YNNKEL (reference sequence). V was cut by 3 bases and J by 5 bases, with 16 bases left in between. This CDR3 contains 16 residues.

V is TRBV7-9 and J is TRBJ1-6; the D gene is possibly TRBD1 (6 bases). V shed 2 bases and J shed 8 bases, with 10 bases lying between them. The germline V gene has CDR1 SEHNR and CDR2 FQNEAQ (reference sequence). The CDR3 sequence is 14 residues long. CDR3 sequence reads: CASSLRTDDSPLHF. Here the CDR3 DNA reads TGTGCCAGCAGCTTACGGACAGACGATTCACCCCTCCACTTT.

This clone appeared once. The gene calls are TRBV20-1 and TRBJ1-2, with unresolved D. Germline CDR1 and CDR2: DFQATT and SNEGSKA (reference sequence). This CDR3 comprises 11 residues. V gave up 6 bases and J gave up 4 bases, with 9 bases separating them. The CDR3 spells CSAPAGYGYTF. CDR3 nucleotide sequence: TGCAGTGCCCCGGCGGGCTATGGCTACACCTTC.